Below are 20 T cell receptor beta chains sequenced from a single sample in a study of PD-1 blockade in mismatch repair-deficient tumors. Sequenced by immunoSEQ multiplex PCR; TCRdb stores in-frame clones only, minus some. This table holds some 120,000 clones, 88% found once. Sequencing used peripheral blood, obtained approximately 72 weeks after starting pembrolizumab. These receptors all stem from an adult with mismatch repair-deficient cancer.

The rearrangement links TRBV7-3 to TRBJ2-2; 14 bases match TRBD2. CDR1 and CDR2 (germline): SGHTA, FQGTGA. V lost 1 base and J lost 6; bases outside the gene matches: 10. The CDR3 sequence is 19 residues long. CDR3 in amino acids: CASSLKAATSGRASGELFF. The CDR3 nucleotides read TGTGCCAGCAGCTTAAAGGCCGCGACTAGCGGGAGGGCCTCCGGGGAGCTGTTTTTT.

In the case of this clone: The sample carries other DNA sequences with the same CDR3. The V gene is TRBV27, the J gene TRBJ2-3, with D unresolved. Germline V lookup: CDR1 MNHEY, CDR2 SMNVEV (reference sequence). V was trimmed by 3 bases and J by 0 bases, leaving 4 bases between them. This CDR3 region has 13 residues. The CDR3 is CASSFSSTDTQYF. CDR3 sequence (DNA): TGTGCCAGCAGTTTCTCTAGCACAGATACGCAGTATTTT.

The table lists this clone with a few counts. This chain joins TRBV19 and TRBJ2-7; perhaps TRBD2 as D (6 bases). The length of the CDR3 is 13 residues. Trimming removed 5 bases from V and 0 bases from J, with 8 bases in between. Germline CDR1 reads LNHDA; CDR2 reads SQIVND (reference sequence). The DNA for the CDR3 is TGTGCCAGTAGTGGACTAACCTCCTACGAGCAGTACTTC. Encoded protein: CASSGLTSYEQYF.

The CDR3 region has the DNA TGTGCCAGCAGTTTAGTGGGATTCTCTGGGGCCAACGTCCTGACTTTC. The encoded protein is CASSLVGFSGANVLTF. The V and J genes are TRBV27 and TRBJ2-6, with D hard to call. The CDR3 contains 16 residues. Germline CDR1 reads MNHEY; CDR2 reads SMNVEV (reference sequence). Trimming shortened V by 2 bases and J by 0 bases, and 8 bases separated the two germline ends.

The chain combines TRBV6-4 with TRBJ2-1; 16 bases are shared with TRBD2. Trimming cost V 3 bases and J 3 bases; bases outside gene matches: 8. Germline CDR1 is MRHNA and CDR2 is SNTAGT. This CDR3 region has 19 residues. The chain's CDR3 is CASSECGTSGRGIYNEQFF. CDR3 coding DNA: TGTGCCAGCAGTGAATGCGGGACTAGCGGGAGGGGAATCTACAATGAGCAGTTCTTC.

V is TRBV7-6 and J is TRBJ2-7; 9 bases match TRBD2. The CDR3 totals 16 residues. Germline-derived CDR1 and CDR2 are SGHVS and FNYEAQ. With V trimmed by 1 base and J by 6 bases, 10 bases remained unmatched. The CDR3 loop is CASSLGQGREGGEQYF. DNA of the CDR3: TGTGCCAGCAGCTTAGGCCAGGGGCGGGAGGGTGGCGAGCAGTACTTC.

The chain links TRBV2 to TRBJ1-2; 7 bases are shared with TRBD1. The V gene end was trimmed by 6 bases and the J gene end by 2 bases; junction bases not matched to a gene: 6. Germline V lookup: CDR1 SNHLY, CDR2 FYNNEI. The CDR3 has 14 amino acids. CDR3 bases: TGTGCCAGCAGCCTCAGGGGGGGAAACTATGGCTACACCTTC. Its protein is CASSLRGGNYGYTF.

Concerning this clone: The junction shows a germline mismatch at one end, possibly a read error. The J gene is TRBJ1-2, the V gene TRBV7-9, with a tentative D call TRBD1 (5 bases). This CDR3 has 13 amino acids. The germline CDR1 and CDR2 sequences are SEHNR and FQNEAQ (reference sequence). Here the CDR3 reads CASSLEGPLRPVF. The CDR3 nucleotides read TGTGCCAGCAGCTTAGAGGGACCGCTTCGCCCTGTCTTC.

This clone was seen a handful of times. This CDR3 is also generated by other DNA sequences in the sample. This chain connects TRBV27 to TRBJ2-1, with TRBD2 matching over 7 bases. The CDR3 covers 14 residues. Germline V gene sequence: CDR1 MNHEY, CDR2 SMNVEV (reference sequence). The ends lost 5 bases at V and 1 base at J; junction bases unmatched: 2. The CDR3 DNA reads TGTGCCAGCAGTCTCGGGGGGTCCTACAATGAGCAGTTCTTC. Translation: CASSLGGSYNEQFF.

The V gene is TRBV27, the J gene TRBJ2-5; D unclear. In germline, CDR1 is MNHEY, CDR2 SMNVEV (reference sequence). V lost 2 bases to trimming and J lost 0 bases, with 7 bases between them. The CDR3 length is 14 residues. In DNA, the CDR3 is TGTGCCAGCAGTTTAAGTTATGACCAAGAGACCCAGTACTTC. Translating gives CASSLSYDQETQYF.

The J gene is TRBJ1-2, the V gene TRBV7-9; D ambiguous. Germline V gives CDR1 SEHNR, CDR2 FQNEAQ (reference sequence). Trimming shortened V by 5 bases and J by 6 bases, and 19 bases separated the two germline ends. The CDR3 covers 15 residues. CDR3 loop: CASSATGPPFHGYTF. In DNA form, the CDR3 reads TGTGCCAGCAGCGCAACCGGGCCGCCTTTTCATGGCTACACCTTC.

The chain joins TRBV4-3 to TRBJ1-1, with D possibly TRBD1 on 6 matching bases. V was trimmed by 1 base and J by 6 bases, leaving 9 bases between them. The CDR3 sequence is 13 residues long. Germline V gene data show CDR1 as LGHNA and CDR2 as YSLEER. CDR3 DNA sequence: TGCGCCAGCAGCCAAGTAGGGGGTGCTGAAGCTTTCTTT. This sequence encodes CASSQVGGAEAFF.

This CDR3 is CASSTKWSTEAFF. The CDR3 DNA follows: TGTGCCAGCTCAACCAAGTGGTCCACTGAAGCTTTCTTT. The chain is built from TRBV18 and TRBJ1-1; D remains unclear. Germline assignment: CDR1 KGHSH and CDR2 LQKENI. With 5 bases removed from V and 4 bases from J, the gap between germline ends came to 11 bases. The CDR3 loop spans 13 amino acids.

The chain couples TRBV5-1 to TRBJ2-2; 16 nucleotides align to TRBD2. In germline, CDR1 is SGHRS, CDR2 YFSETQ. With V trimmed by 4 bases and J by 5 bases, 8 bases remained unmatched. CDR3 length: 18 amino acids. CDR3 amino acids: CASSVQPGLAGGTGELFF. Written as DNA, the CDR3 is TGCGCCAGCAGCGTACAGCCGGGACTAGCGGGAGGGACCGGGGAGCTGTTTTTT.

The V gene is TRBV7-9, the J gene TRBJ2-3; 7 positions match TRBD2. Trimming removed 2 bases from V and 0 bases from J; junction bases left unmatched: 5. Germline lookup yields CDR1 SEHNR and CDR2 FQNEAQ (reference sequence). The CDR3 is 16 residues long. CDR3: CASSLRSGVSTDTQYF. The CDR3, as DNA: TGTGCCAGCAGCTTAAGGAGCGGGGTCAGCACAGATACGCAGTATTTT.

This clone is a singleton in its sample. The chain is built from TRBV27 and TRBJ2-2, with TRBD2 as a possible D gene (6 bases). The CDR3 covers 15 residues. V was pared by 1 base and J by 4 bases, with 10 bases between. In germline, CDR1 is MNHEY, CDR2 SMNVEV (reference sequence). The CDR3 DNA sequence: TGTGCCAGCAGTTTATTGGGGGGATTCACCGGGGAGCTGTTTTTT. Amino acid sequence: CASSLLGGFTGELFF.

J is TRBJ2-5 and V is TRBV2; TRBD2 matches 10 bases. This CDR3 has 15 amino acids. Trimming removed 6 bases from V and 3 bases from J; junction bases left unmatched: 7. The germline V gene has CDR1 SNHLY and CDR2 FYNNEI. This chain's CDR3 is CASRPGLALKETQYF. CDR3 in DNA: TGTGCCAGCAGACCGGGACTAGCGTTAAAAGAGACCCAGTACTTC.

V usage is TRBV25-1 and J usage is TRBJ2-1; 8 bases fit TRBD2. The CDR3 has 14 amino acids. From germline, CDR1 is MGHDK and CDR2 SYGVNS. The junction had 7 bases not matched to a gene; V was cut back by 6 bases and J by 6 bases. The CDR3 DNA follows: TGTGCCAGCAGGGGAGCGGGAGCGGGCAATGAGCAGTTCTTC. Translated, it gives CASRGAGAGNEQFF.

The V call is TRBV18, the J call TRBJ2-5; D possibly corresponds to TRBD1 (5 bases). Trimming cost V 2 bases and J 6 bases, with 13 bases left between them. The CDR3 contains 14 residues. CDR1 and CDR2 from the germline V gene are KGHSH and LQKENI. The CDR3 nucleotides are TGTGCCAGCTCACCAATGGCAGGGTTACAGACCCAGTACTTC. Amino acid sequence: CASSPMAGLQTQYF.

In its sample, this clone was seen a few times. The rearrangement links TRBV4-1 to TRBJ1-2, with D hard to call. In germline, CDR1 is MGHRA, CDR2 YSYEKL. The V end lost 1 base, the J end lost 8 bases, and 5 bases lay between the germline ends. The CDR3 spans 11 residues. Here the CDR3 DNA reads TGCGCCAGCAGCCAAGCTAGAGGCTACACCTTC. Translation: CASSQARGYTF.